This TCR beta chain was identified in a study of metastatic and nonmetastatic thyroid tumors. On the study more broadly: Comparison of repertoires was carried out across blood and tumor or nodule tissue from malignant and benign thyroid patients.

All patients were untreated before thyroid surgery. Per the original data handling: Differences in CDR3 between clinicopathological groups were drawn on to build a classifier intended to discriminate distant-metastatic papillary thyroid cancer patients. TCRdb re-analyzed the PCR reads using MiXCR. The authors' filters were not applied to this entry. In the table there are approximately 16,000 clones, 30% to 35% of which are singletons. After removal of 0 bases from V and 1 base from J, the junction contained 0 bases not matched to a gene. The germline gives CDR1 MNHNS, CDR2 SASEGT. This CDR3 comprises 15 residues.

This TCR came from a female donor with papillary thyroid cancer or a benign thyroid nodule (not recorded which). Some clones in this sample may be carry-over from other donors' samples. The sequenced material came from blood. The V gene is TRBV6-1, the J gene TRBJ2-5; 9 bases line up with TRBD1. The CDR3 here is CASSEATGGQETQYF. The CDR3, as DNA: TGTGCCAGCAGTGAAGCGACAGGGGGCCAAGAGACCCAGTACTTC.